Listed here is a single T cell receptor beta chain. Its antigen is still unknown. The CDR3 has 15 amino acids. Per the germline V gene, CDR1 is MNHEY and CDR2 is SVGEGT. J gave up 8 bases and V 5 bases, and 10 bases lay outside the gene matches. The repertoire was sequenced with immunoSEQ multiplex PCR; TCRdb's copy has only in-frame clones and lacks some. The sample lists around 13,000 clones, around four fifths seen once, with about 34% in the top ten. Treatment denoted: AdE1-LMPpoly-expanded autologous EBV-specific T-cell therapy followed by anti-PD-1 nivolumab. This sample stems from a study of EBV T-cell therapy then PD-1 blockade in nasopharyngeal carcinoma.

The sample in question was CD8+ T cells from blood, obtained at approximately day 99 from a patient whose treatment included autologous EBV-specific T cells and nivolumab. The origin of this receptor is a man between 35 and 55 years old with nasopharyngeal carcinoma. The gene calls are TRBV6-2 or TRBV6-3 and TRBJ2-1, with TRBD1 matching 9 bases. CDR3 sequence: CASSSRDRVFDEQFF. DNA of the CDR3: TGTGCCAGCAGTAGCCGGGACAGGGTATTCGATGAGCAGTTCTTC.